This is a list of T cell receptor beta chains from one sample in a study of cytomegalovirus exposure and HLA in healthy donors. TCRdb's table, derived via immunoSEQ multiplex PCR, lists solely in-frame clones and lacks some. The sample records about 64,000 clones, under 80% being singletons. The sample consisted of PBMCs. The receptors stem from a male donor in good health and CMV-seropositive. Both conserved end residues are part of each CDR3. The D gene is left open where the match is weak. Clone size is stated in some rows and not others, as once, few, many or a class when expanded.

v_call,j_call,clone_size,cdr3_length,d_call,cdr3_aa,cdr3_nt
TRBV11-2,TRBJ2-2,.,14,.,CASSLGWATGELFF,TGTGCCAGCAGCTTAGGTTGGGCAACCGGGGAGCTGTTTTTT
TRBV19,TRBJ1-6,.,11,.,CATSSGSPLHF,TGTGCCACTTCATCCGGTTCACCCCTCCACTTT
TRBV28,TRBJ1-2,.,15,.,CASSFSDGAGHGYTF,TGTGCCAGCAGTTTCAGTGACGGTGCAGGGCATGGCTACACCTTC
TRBV6-5,TRBJ2-5,.,15,TRBD1,CASIGSRQGQETQYF,TGTGCCAGCATAGGGTCGAGACAGGGCCAAGAGACCCAGTACTTC
TRBV7-8,TRBJ1-5,.,15,.,CASSLVGERFQPQHF,TGTGCCAGCAGCTTAGTTGGGGAGCGGTTTCAGCCCCAGCATTTT
TRBV7-3,TRBJ1-1,.,13,.,CASSDTLNTEAFF,TGTGCCAGCAGCGACACCCTGAACACTGAAGCTTTCTTT
TRBV10-3,TRBJ2-1,.,12,.,CAIGGTVNEQFF,TGTGCCATCGGAGGGACAGTCAATGAGCAGTTCTTC
TRBV11-3,TRBJ2-2,.,17,TRBD2,CASSKGLAGLNTGELFF,TGTGCCAGCAGCAAGGGACTAGCGGGGTTGAACACCGGGGAGCTGTTTTTT
TRBV11-2,TRBJ2-5,few,16,TRBD2,CASSLERGGAPETQYF,TGTGCCAGCAGCTTAGAACGCGGGGGGGCCCCAGAGACCCAGTACTTC
TRBV29-1,TRBJ2-1,.,11,.,CSVPVSNEQFF,TGCAGCGTTCCCGTCTCTAATGAGCAGTTCTTC
TRBV29-1,TRBJ1-5,few,14,.,CSVVQPGVNQPQHF,TGCAGCGTTGTGCAGCCGGGGGTCAATCAGCCCCAGCATTTT
TRBV28,TRBJ2-7,.,14,.,CASSSYRETYEQYF,TGTGCCAGCAGTTCTTACCGGGAGACCTACGAGCAGTACTTC
TRBV4-3,TRBJ1-3,.,18,.,CASSHDAQVLNSGNTIYF,TGCGCCAGCAGCCACGATGCACAGGTTCTGAACTCTGGAAACACCATATATTTT
TRBV15,TRBJ1-2,.,13,.,CATSTLGRGGYTF,TGTGCCACCAGCACATTGGGGCGGGGTGGCTACACCTTC
TRBV7-6,TRBJ1-2,.,16,.,CASSLAEAGSSGGYTF,TGTGCCAGCAGCTTAGCGGAGGCAGGGAGTAGCGGTGGCTACACCTTC
TRBV28,TRBJ2-7,once,16,TRBD1,CASSSATGDPNYEQYF,TGTGCCAGCAGTTCTGCTACAGGGGACCCTAACTACGAGCAGTACTTC
TRBV7-9,TRBJ1-1,.,13,.,CASRWGGDTEAFF,TGTGCCAGCCGTTGGGGGGGGGACACTGAAGCTTTCTTT
TRBV30,TRBJ1-2,.,14,TRBD1,CAHRVGQGYYGYTF,TGTGCCCATAGGGTGGGACAGGGGTACTATGGCTACACCTTC
TRBV5-4,TRBJ2-1,.,16,TRBD2,CASSLQRGGRINEQFF,TGTGCCAGCAGCTTGCAGCGGGGGGGCCGAATAAATGAGCAGTTCTTC
TRBV6-6,TRBJ1-3,.,14,.,CASTPNYTGNTIYF,TGTGCCAGCACCCCCAATTACACTGGAAACACCATATATTTT
TRBV7-9,TRBJ1-1,few,15,.,CASSFGGNQNTEAFF,TGTGCCAGCAGCTTTGGAGGGAACCAGAACACTGAAGCTTTCTTT
TRBV5-6,TRBJ2-7,.,14,.,CASSPSFTGYEQYF,TGTGCCAGCAGCCCGTCCTTTACGGGGTACGAGCAGTACTTC
TRBV27,TRBJ1-2,.,13,TRBD1,CASSGTGGGGYTF,TGTGCCAGCAGTGGGACAGGGGGCGGTGGCTACACCTTC
TRBV29-1,TRBJ2-5,.,13,.,CSGEDGFQETQYF,TGCAGCGGGGAGGACGGTTTCCAAGAGACCCAGTACTTC
TRBV11-2,TRBJ2-5,medium-sized,13,.,CASSLWRQETQYF,TGTGCCAGCAGCTTATGGCGGCAAGAGACCCAGTACTTC
TRBV7-7,TRBJ2-5,few,19,TRBD1,CASSLGTLLGDRALETQYF,TGTGCTAGCAGCTTAGGAACCCTTTTGGGGGACAGGGCTTTGGAGACCCAGTACTTC
TRBV27,TRBJ2-7,.,14,TRBD2,CASRERDYSYEQYF,TGTGCCAGCAGAGAGCGGGACTATTCCTACGAGCAGTACTTC
TRBV9,TRBJ1-1,once,14,.,CASSTQGFNTEAFF,TGTGCCAGCAGCACTCAGGGTTTTAACACTGAAGCTTTCTTT
TRBV11-2,TRBJ2-7,.,16,TRBD1,CASSLDYGTGAYEQYF,TGTGCCAGCAGCTTAGATTACGGGACAGGGGCATACGAGCAGTACTTC
TRBV5-1,TRBJ2-2,.,14,.,CASSLGDGHGELFF,TGCGCCAGCAGCTTGGGAGACGGACACGGGGAGCTGTTTTTT
TRBV5-1,TRBJ2-2,.,16,TRBD1,CASSGEDRTSWGELFF,TGCGCCAGCAGCGGCGAGGACAGGACCTCATGGGGGGAGCTGTTTTTT
TRBV7-9,TRBJ2-1,.,18,TRBD1,CASSSSRSDRVIGNEQFF,TGTGCCAGCAGCAGTAGCCGATCCGACAGGGTCATCGGGAATGAGCAGTTCTTC
TRBV2,TRBJ1-2,.,13,.,CASTTQPFYGYTF,TGTGCCAGCACCACACAGCCGTTCTATGGCTACACCTTC
TRBV5-5,TRBJ2-1,.,15,TRBD1,CASSLVGDSYNEQFF,TGTGCCAGCAGCTTGGTGGGGGACAGCTACAATGAGCAGTTCTTC
TRBV27,TRBJ1-1,once,15,.,CASSLSTTGNTEAFF,TGTGCCAGCAGTTTATCGACGACAGGGAACACTGAAGCTTTCTTT
TRBV25-1,TRBJ2-3,.,15,.,CASSVPGLSTDTQYF,TGTGCCAGCAGCGTTCCGGGACTTAGCACAGATACGCAGTATTTT
TRBV25-1,TRBJ2-3,few,15,.,CASSELASSTDTQYF,TGTGCCAGCAGTGAACTTGCGTCTAGCACAGATACGCAGTATTTT
TRBV7-9,TRBJ2-1,.,16,TRBD2,CASSLAGGRSYNEQFF,TGTGCCAGCAGCCTAGCGGGGGGACGATCCTACAATGAGCAGTTCTTC
TRBV11-3,TRBJ1-6,.,14,TRBD1,CASIPGQGTSPLHF,TGTGCCAGCATCCCGGGACAGGGTACTTCACCCCTCCACTTT
TRBV4-3,TRBJ1-1,.,15,TRBD1,CASSLRTGIGTEAFF,TGCGCCAGCAGCCTAAGGACAGGGATAGGCACTGAAGCTTTCTTT
TRBV27,TRBJ1-2,few,11,.,CASGFNYGYTF,TGTGCCAGCGGCTTTAACTATGGCTACACCTTC
TRBV7-2,TRBJ2-3,.,13,.,CASAIRTSDTQYF,TGTGCCAGCGCTATACGCACCTCAGATACGCAGTATTTT
TRBV6-1,TRBJ1-1,.,14,TRBD1,CASSGGNLDTEAFF,TGTGCCAGCTCAGGGGGAAATCTGGACACTGAAGCTTTCTTT
TRBV10-2,TRBJ2-5,.,16,TRBD2,CASSVDWAGVKETQYF,TGCGCCAGCAGTGTGGATTGGGCGGGGGTAAAAGAGACCCAGTACTTC
TRBV7-8,TRBJ2-1,.,19,TRBD1,CASSFHIIRTGRRYNEQFF,TGTGCCAGCAGCTTCCATATTATAAGGACAGGGCGTCGTTACAATGAGCAGTTCTTC
TRBV4-2,TRBJ1-1,.,13,TRBD1,CASSPRQGTEAFF,TGTGCCAGCAGCCCTCGACAGGGCACTGAAGCTTTCTTT
TRBV9,TRBJ1-1,.,14,.,CASSVNAGFTEAFF,TGTGCCAGCAGCGTGAACGCAGGGTTCACTGAAGCTTTCTTT
TRBV19,TRBJ1-5,.,15,TRBD1,CASKTPGTGDQPQHF,TGTGCCAGTAAGACCCCCGGGACAGGGGATCAGCCCCAGCATTTT
TRBV10-2,TRBJ2-2,.,12,.,CASSGTPGELFF,TGCGCCAGCAGTGGGACACCCGGGGAGCTGTTTTTT
TRBV6-5,TRBJ2-5,.,15,TRBD2,CASSSYGGGPETQYF,TGTGCCAGCAGTTCCTACGGGGGGGGACCGGAGACCCAGTACTTC
TRBV5-1,TRBJ1-4,.,15,.,CASSLSGGTNEKLFF,TGCGCCAGCAGCCTTTCCGGGGGAACTAATGAAAAACTGTTTTTT
TRBV6-6,TRBJ1-6,.,13,.,CASSLGLNSPLHF,TGTGCCAGCAGCTTGGGACTGAATTCACCCCTCCACTTT
TRBV13,TRBJ1-1,.,15,TRBD1,CASSPSRAGGTEAFF,TGTGCCAGCAGCCCCTCACGGGCAGGGGGCACTGAAGCTTTCTTT